This T cell receptor beta chain was captured in a study of cytomegalovirus exposure and HLA in healthy donors. Germline assignment: CDR1 LNHDA and CDR2 SQIVND (reference sequence). V gave up 5 bases and J gave up 2 bases; unmatched junction bases: 5. The CDR3 runs to 15 residues. The primer mix had 60 Vbeta and 13 Jbeta primers. Sequencing was performed with immunoSEQ multiplex PCR; in TCRdb, only in-frame clones are kept and a portion is missing. This table has some 130,000 clones, roughly 70% appearing once. Specimen: PBMCs. V and J are TRBV19 and TRBJ2-3; TRBD2 matches 9 bases. The sequence was collected from a human donor in good health. The CDR3 nucleotides are TGTGCCAGTAGTTCGGGCGGGAGGGACACAGATACGCAGTATTTT. It encodes CASSSGGRDTDTQYF.